This T cell receptor (beta chain) was recovered during a study of shared T cell receptors in the human thymus. The table came from immunoSEQ multiplex PCR; TCRdb's copy has only in-frame clones and leaves some out. The table has 700,000 or so clones, roughly 88% seen once. These data also featured in a second study, about human thymus T cells. That source adds: Surgeons resected thymus tissue during corrective heart surgery. Seemingly biased V and J gene usage marked thymic and blood repertoires.

The sequencing input was thymocytes. This receptor was obtained from a girl under two years old with a congenital heart defect.

The chain's CDR3 is CASSYSSGTAGNTIYF. The CDR3 bases are TGTGCCAGCAGTTACTCGTCGGGAACCGCTGGAAACACCATATATTTT. The chain carries TRBV6-5 and TRBJ1-3, with no clear D. The CDR3 loop spans 16 amino acids. Germline lookup yields CDR1 MNHEY and CDR2 SVGAGI. V shed 0 bases and J shed 2 bases, with 11 bases lying between them.